A single sample is the source of the 19 T cell receptor beta chains below, sequenced in a study of blood T cell repertoires in COVID-19 (dated by TCRdb to the early 2020s). Library preparation employed the immunoSEQ multiplex PCR assay. The source is immuneACCESS, and TCRdb retained only in-frame sequences with V and J called. Part of the clones is not carried over; for the studies checked, unresolved V genes explain less than half of this, and the remainder is unexplained. The sample data list fewer than 350,000 clones, and 65% to 90% of these were observed just once. 7.2% of the sample belongs to the ten largest clones. Sequencing used peripheral blood. Every receptor here comes from a human donor in a cohort sampled during active COVID-19.

This chain joins TRBV6-5 and TRBJ1-1, with TRBD1 matching 7 bases. The CDR3 extends over 14 amino acids. Germline assignment: CDR1 MNHEY and CDR2 SVGAGI. V dropped 6 bases and J dropped 3; count of bases not matched to a gene: 7. The CDR3 region is CASSLTGADTEAFF. The CDR3 bases are TGTGCCAGCAGCCTTACAGGGGCCGACACTGAAGCTTTCTTT.

J is TRBJ1-2 and V is TRBV19; TRBD1 aligns across 10 bases. V dropped 5 bases and J dropped 7; count of bases not matched to a gene: 10. The CDR3 is 15 residues long. Germline loops: CDR1 LNHDA, CDR2 SQIVND (reference sequence). The CDR3 spells CASSSQTGGAGGYTF. CDR3 DNA: TGTGCCAGTAGTTCCCAGACAGGGGGCGCGGGTGGCTACACCTTC.

Comments on this clone: Other DNA sequences from this sample encode an identical CDR3 as well. The J gene is TRBJ1-1, the V gene TRBV3-1 (or the pseudogene TRBV3-2); D might be TRBD1 (5 bases). The germline V gene has CDR1 LGHDT and CDR2 YNNKEL (reference sequence). This CDR3 has 14 amino acids. Trimming shortened V by 1 base and J by 5 bases, and 11 bases separated the two germline ends. The CDR3, as DNA: TGTGCCAGCAGCCAAGGGGGGGGAGGTACTGAAGCTTTCTTT. Encoded protein: CASSQGGGGTEAFF.

The V gene is TRBV6-5, the J gene TRBJ1-1, with D possibly TRBD1 on 5 matching bases. Germline V gene sequence: CDR1 MNHEY, CDR2 SVGAGI. This CDR3 is built from 13 residues. Trimming left V 3 bases short and J 5 bases short, with 10 bases between. CDR3: CASSYNSGTEAFF. The CDR3 nucleotides read TGTGCCAGCAGTTATAATTCAGGGACTGAAGCTTTCTTT.

The chain couples TRBV5-1 to TRBJ2-3; 7 nucleotides agree with TRBD2. The CDR3 sequence is 14 residues long. The germline CDR1 and CDR2 sequences are SGHRS and YFSETQ. V shed 5 bases and J 0 bases; nucleotides not matched to a gene: 3. The CDR3 here is CASSLAASTDTQYF. The CDR3 DNA follows: TGCGCCAGCAGTCTAGCGGCTAGCACAGATACGCAGTATTTT.

The V gene is TRBV30, the J gene TRBJ2-7; D is undetermined. From germline, CDR1 is GTSNPN and CDR2 SVGIG (reference sequence). The V and J ends lost 5 bases and 3 bases respectively, with 11 bases between them. This CDR3 contains 12 residues. The CDR3 DNA follows: TGTGCCTGGGGCCCTGGTATCTACGAGCAGTACTTC. Translated: CAWGPGIYEQYF.

In this sample, this clone turned up once. This rearrangement joins TRBV9 to TRBJ2-7; 9 bases agree with TRBD1. The CDR3 loop spans 15 amino acids. Germline V gives CDR1 SGDLS, CDR2 YYNGEE. V trimming: 3 bases; J trimming: 7 bases; junction bases outside the gene matches: 11. CDR3 bases: TGTGCCAGCAGCGATTACCGGGACAGGGTAGGGGAGCAGTACTTC. Translated, it gives CASSDYRDRVGEQYF.

The rearrangement joins TRBV9 to TRBJ2-5; TRBD2 might be the D (7 bases). The CDR3 has 17 amino acids. Germline CDR1 is SGDLS and CDR2 is YYNGEE. Trimming stripped 1 base from V and 2 bases from J, with 18 bases between. This CDR3 reads CASSVSAGAGLQETQYF. The CDR3 DNA is TGTGCCAGCAGCGTAAGCGCGGGGGCTGGGTTGCAAGAGACCCAGTACTTC.

This chain connects TRBV5-4 to TRBJ1-1, with D unclear. Germline V gene data show CDR1 as SGHNT and CDR2 as YYREEE (reference sequence). This CDR3 has 14 amino acids. Trimming stripped 1 base from V and 0 bases from J, with 7 bases between. The CDR3 protein is CASSLYGMNTEAFF. The CDR3 nucleotides are TGTGCCAGCAGCTTGTACGGGATGAACACTGAAGCTTTCTTT.

The rearrangement uses TRBV25-1 and TRBJ1-2; D might be TRBD1 (5 bases). Germline V gene sequence: CDR1 MGHDK, CDR2 SYGVNS. The CDR3 is 16 amino acids. Trimming pared 1 base from V and 4 bases from J, leaving 16 bases between. CDR3 in amino acids: CASSESGVGGSYGYTF. DNA of the CDR3: TGTGCCAGCAGTGAATCGGGCGTCGGGGGTTCCTATGGCTACACCTTC.

This sequence joins TRBV30 and TRBJ1-6, with 7 bases fitting TRBD1. The V gene end was trimmed by 0 bases and the J gene end by 7 bases; junction bases not matched to a gene: 3. This CDR3 region has 14 residues. Per germline, CDR1 GTSNPN and CDR2 SVGIG (reference sequence). The CDR3 nucleotides read TGTGCCTGGAGTGTAAAGGGGGCCAATTCACCCCTCCACTTT. It encodes CAWSVKGANSPLHF.

Only one count was recorded for this clone. The chain is built from TRBV29-1 and TRBJ1-3, with 7 bases identical to TRBD1. The CDR3 has 14 residues. Germline assignment: CDR1 SQVTM and CDR2 ANQGSEA. V lost 6 bases to trimming and J lost 2 bases; unmatched junction nucleotides: 7. CDR3 amino acids: CSVQGGPTGNTIYF. The CDR3 DNA reads TGCAGCGTCCAGGGGGGTCCTACTGGAAACACCATATATTTT. Full variable domain (rest looked up from reference TRBV29-1 and TRBJ1-3): SAVISQKPSRDICQRGTSLTIQCQVDSQVTMMFWYRQQPGQSLTLIATANQGSEATYESGFVIDKFPISRPNLTFSTLTVSNMSPEDSSIYLCSVQGGPTGNTIYFGEGSWLTVV.

As for this clone: Sequence at one end of the junction differs from germline and may be a read error. The V and J genes are TRBV4-1 and TRBJ1-6, with TRBD1 identical over 7 bases. Looked up from germline, CDR1 is MGHRA and CDR2 is YSYEKL. The CDR3 sequence is 13 residues long. The CDR3 loop reads CVSSQDRDSPLHF. The CDR3 nucleotides read TGCGTCAGCAGCCAAGACAGGGATTCACCCCTCCACTTT.

The chain recombines TRBV21-1 with TRBJ2-3; the table gives TRBD2 as D, unverified against the DNA. TRBV21-1 is classified as a pseudogene. The CDR3 is 15 amino acids. DNA of the CDR3: TGTGCCTCCTATTTAGGCCTGAGGAGCACAGATACGCAGTATTTT. Translation: CASYLGLRSTDTQYF.

This chain links TRBV6-2 or TRBV6-3 with TRBJ2-7; no clear D gene. The V gene's germline CDR1 is MNHEY and CDR2 SVGEGT. The V end lost 5 bases, the J end lost 3 bases, and 14 bases lay between the germline ends. The CDR3 sequence is 14 residues long. CDR3 residues: CASSAPKTRYEQYF. The CDR3 nucleotides read TGTGCCAGCAGTGCGCCTAAGACACGCTACGAGCAGTACTTC.

The chain recombines TRBV13 with TRBJ2-7; tentatively, D is TRBD2 (5 bases). The germline V gene has CDR1 PRHDT and CDR2 FYEKMQ (reference sequence). The CDR3 covers 13 residues. Trimming removed 6 bases at V and 4 bases at J, with 13 bases between. The CDR3 DNA is TGTGCCAGCAGTCACGGCCGGGGTTACGAGCAGTACTTC. It translates to CASSHGRGYEQYF.

The chain is built from TRBV5-4 and TRBJ2-7; TRBD1 matches at 8 bases. After removal of 3 bases from V and 2 bases from J, the junction contained 7 bases not matched to a gene. This CDR3 spans 15 amino acids. From germline, CDR1 is SGHNT and CDR2 YYREEE (reference sequence). The CDR3 DNA reads as TGTGCCAGCAGCTCCGGACAGGGCAGCGCCTACGAGCAGTACTTC. Amino acid sequence: CASSSGQGSAYEQYF.

This sequence joins TRBV3-1 (or the pseudogene TRBV3-2) and TRBJ2-3; TRBD2 aligns across 11 bases. The CDR3 is made up of 15 amino acids. Germline-derived CDR1 and CDR2 are LGHDT and YNNKEL (reference sequence). V trimming: 4 bases; J trimming: 2 bases; junction bases outside the gene matches: 2. The CDR3 DNA follows: TGTGCCAGCAGCCTGACTAGCGGGGTCACAGATACGCAGTATTTT. Translated, it gives CASSLTSGVTDTQYF.

The genes are TRBV12-3 or TRBV12-4 and TRBJ2-2; 7 bases line up with TRBD1. The CDR3 loop spans 13 amino acids. Germline trimming cut 5 bases from V and 7 bases from J; bases unmatched to any gene: 4. CDR3 protein: CASSPRDSGELFF. The CDR3 coding sequence is TGTGCCAGCAGTCCCAGGGACAGCGGGGAGCTGTTTTTT.